The 6 T cell receptor beta chains presented below share a single source sample, sequenced in a study of T cell repertoires in cytomegalovirus infection. Using its own MiXCR run on the reads, TCRdb lists one record per CDR3 protein. The data contain hundreds of thousands of distinct CDR3 sequences, roughly a tenth of them seen just once; the ten biggest clones take up over 2.5%. The sequenced sample was PBMCs. The receptors were sampled from a human donor in good health (CMV status not recorded). Some clones in this sample may be carry-over from other donors' samples.

The chain couples TRBV5-1 to TRBJ1-1; TRBD1 might be the D (6 bases). This CDR3 has 16 residues. V lost 0 bases, J lost 1 base, and 13 bases lay in between. Germline V lookup: CDR1 SGHRS, CDR2 YFSETQ. The CDR3 DNA reads TGCGCCAGCAGCTTGGTGGGACACGGACCGAACACTGAAGCTTTCTTT. It specifies CASSLVGHGPNTEAFF. Drawing the rest from reference TRBV5-1 and TRBJ1-1, the complete variable domain is KAGVTQTPRYLIKTRGQQVTLSCSPISGHRSVSWYQQTPGQGLQFLFEYFSETQRNKGNFPGRFSGRQFSNSRSEMNVSTLELGDSALYLCASSLVGHGPNTEAFFGQGTRLTVV.

This clonotype came up many times. The rearrangement joins TRBV20-1 to TRBJ2-1; TRBD2 is a possible D gene (6 bases). Trimming took off 5 bases at V and 15 bases at J, with 17 bases between the two ends. The CDR3 length is 11 residues. Germline assignment: CDR1 DFQATT and CDR2 SNEGSKA (reference sequence). DNA for the CDR3: TGCAGTGCTCAGTTGCGGGGCCGGCGGTTCTTC. Amino acid sequence: CSAQLRGRRFF.

This clonotype was seen once. The rearrangement links TRBV20-1 to TRBJ1-2, with unresolved D. V lost 3 bases to trimming and J lost 1 base, with 12 bases between them. The CDR3 spans 14 residues. The germline CDR1 and CDR2 sequences are DFQATT and SNEGSKA (reference sequence). In DNA, the CDR3 is TGCAGTGCTAGTAGCGGTACTCTTAACTATGGCTACACCTTC. This sequence encodes CSASSGTLNYGYTF.

The rearrangement joins TRBV28 to TRBJ2-1, with D possibly matching TRBD2 (7 bases). The V gene's germline CDR1 is MDHEN and CDR2 SYDVKM. The germline V and J ends were trimmed by 7 bases and 0 bases, with 22 bases remaining between them. This CDR3 spans 18 amino acids. CDR3: CASIPMRGGRSSYNEQFF. CDR3 sequence (DNA): TGTGCCAGCATCCCTATGAGGGGGGGGAGGAGCTCCTACAATGAGCAGTTCTTC.

This clonotype showed up many times. The J gene is TRBJ2-5, the V gene TRBV7-6; 9 bases fit TRBD1. V dropped 6 bases and J dropped 4; count of bases not matched to a gene: 9. There are 15 residues in the CDR3. CDR1 and CDR2 (germline): SGHVS, FNYEAQ. CDR3 bases: TGTGCCAGCAGAACGGGCGGGACAGGGTCAGAGACCCAGTACTTC. This codes for CASRTGGTGSETQYF.

This clonotype was detected ten times or more. The chain joins TRBV7-2 to TRBJ2-7; 9 nucleotides match TRBD2. CDR1 SGHTA and CDR2 FQGNSA come from the germline V gene. V gave up 0 bases and J gave up 5 bases; unmatched junction bases: 8. This CDR3 is 16 amino acids long. CDR3 region: CASSLAILAGSHEQYF. In DNA form, the CDR3 reads TGTGCCAGCAGCTTAGCGATTCTAGCGGGGTCCCACGAGCAGTACTTC.